One sample yielded the 15 T cell receptor beta chains listed below, sequenced in a study of beta chain features in type 1 diabetes. Study-wide results and caveats: Significant though moderate, a shortening of TCRB CDR3s appeared in all four CD4+ subsets of Type 1 diabetes patients.

Investigators reverse transcribed all isolated RNA, so they sequenced expressed TCRB transcripts. This table comes from immunoSEQ multiplex PCR, and its TCRdb copy is limited to in-frame clones, with some not included. Among 630,000 or so clones listed, around an eighth were seen once. What these receptors recognize is not known. Sequencing used naive CD4+ T cells from blood. The receptors originated from a man aged 18 to 35 with type 1 diabetes.

This clone showed up just a few times. V and J are TRBV2 and TRBJ2-5, with D uncertain. The CDR3 runs to 13 residues. V was clipped by 0 bases and J by 5 bases, with 7 bases between them. Germline V gene sequence: CDR1 SNHLY, CDR2 FYNNEI. The CDR3 DNA reads TGTGCCAGCAGTGAAGCGCTTCGCGAGACCCAGTACTTC. Translated: CASSEALRETQYF.

This clone has only a few counts. V usage is TRBV5-1 and J usage is TRBJ2-1; D is undetermined. Trimming shortened V by 2 bases and J by 6 bases, and 6 bases separated the two germline ends. This CDR3 has 12 amino acids. Germline assignment: CDR1 SGHRS and CDR2 YFSETQ. The CDR3 loop is CASSLEFNEQFF. CDR3 coding DNA: TGCGCCAGCAGCTTAGAATTCAATGAGCAGTTCTTC.

The gene calls are TRBV14 and TRBJ2-7; D not certain. The CDR3 sequence is 12 residues long. Germline V gene sequence: CDR1 SGHDN, CDR2 FVKESK. V was shortened by 2 bases and J by 9 bases, with 11 bases between the two germline ends. In DNA, the CDR3 is TGTGCCAGCAGCCAAAATACAGAAAGGCAGTACTTC. Its translation: CASSQNTERQYF.

V gene TRBV29-1 combines with J gene TRBJ2-2; tentative D call: TRBD1 (5 bases). With 4 bases removed from V and 2 bases from J, the gap between germline ends came to 8 bases. The germline gives CDR1 SQVTM, CDR2 ANQGSEA. CDR3 size: 13 residues. The CDR3 region is CSVGRANTGELFF. CDR3 nucleotide sequence: TGCAGCGTTGGCAGGGCCAACACCGGGGAGCTGTTTTTT.

The chain couples TRBV28 to TRBJ2-5; maybe TRBD2 (6 bases). The ends were cut back, 5 bases at V and 3 bases at J, with 16 bases in the middle. Germline V CDR1 and CDR2: MDHEN, SYDVKM. This CDR3 comprises 15 residues. The CDR3 coding sequence is TGTGCCAGCAGTAGGTCCGGGAGAAGGGAAGAGACCCAGTACTTC. Protein: CASSRSGRREETQYF.

This clone was seen a few times. V and J are TRBV6-5 and TRBJ1-1; D not certain. The V end was cut by 5 bases, the J end by 0 bases, with 13 bases between. The germline V gene encodes CDR1 MNHEY and CDR2 SVGAGI. The CDR3 has 15 residues. The CDR3 DNA follows: TGTGCCAGCAGTCCCGGAGGGTCCTTGAACACTGAAGCTTTCTTT. The encoded protein is CASSPGGSLNTEAFF.

The J gene is TRBJ2-7, the V gene TRBV27; D gene ambiguous. The CDR3 runs 14 residues. Per germline, CDR1 MNHEY and CDR2 SMNVEV (reference sequence). Trimming took 5 bases from V and 2 from J, leaving 13 bases between them. The CDR3 DNA reads TGTGCCAGCAGTCCTGCCCTGGGTACCTACGAGCAGTACTTC. Its translation is CASSPALGTYEQYF.

The V and J genes are TRBV4-2 and TRBJ1-3; 7 nucleotides match TRBD1. The CDR3 has 17 residues. Germline V CDR1 and CDR2: LGHNA, YNFKEQ. The V gene end was trimmed by 4 bases and the J gene end by 0 bases; junction bases not matched to a gene: 9. CDR3 sequence reads: CASSPGQRFLSGNTIYF. The CDR3 DNA follows: TGTGCCAGCAGCCCGGGACAGAGATTCCTCTCTGGAAACACCATATATTTT.

The chain has TRBV27 and TRBJ1-2; D ambiguous. The germline V gene has CDR1 MNHEY and CDR2 SMNVEV (reference sequence). Trimming cost V 6 bases and J 7 bases, with 12 bases left between them. The CDR3 runs 12 residues. CDR3 nucleotides: TGTGCCAGCAGCCCGGACCTGTCTGGCTACACCTTC. It yields the protein CASSPDLSGYTF.

This clone has just a few counts. The junction and the germline gene differ at one end; a read error may be behind it. J is TRBJ2-1 and V is TRBV6-6, with a weak D call TRBD2 (5 bases). Per the germline V gene, CDR1 is MNHNY and CDR2 is SVGAGI (reference sequence). The length of the CDR3 is 13 residues. The CDR3 loop is CVSGGSSYNEQFF. The CDR3 coding sequence is TGTGTCAGCGGTGGGAGCTCCTACAATGAGCAGTTCTTC.

This clone came up a few times. V usage is TRBV28 and J usage is TRBJ1-5; a weak D match, TRBD1 (6 bases). CDR3 length: 15 amino acids. Trimming removed 6 bases at V and 2 bases at J, with 14 bases between. Germline assignment: CDR1 MDHEN and CDR2 SYDVKM. CDR3 sequence: CASRPQGGGNQPQHF. For the CDR3, the DNA is TGTGCCAGCAGGCCACAGGGAGGGGGCAATCAGCCCCAGCATTTT.

This clone was seen only a few times. The sample contains more than one DNA sequence encoding this CDR3. V and J are TRBV18 and TRBJ2-3; 7 bases map to TRBD1. Germline V gene data show CDR1 as KGHSH and CDR2 as LQKENI. This CDR3 region has 14 residues. J lost 0 bases, V lost 3 bases, and 0 bases had no gene match. For the CDR3, the DNA is TGTGCCAGCTCACCGACAGGGAGCACAGATACGCAGTATTTT. It codes for CASSPTGSTDTQYF.

The chain is built from TRBV21-1 and TRBJ2-7; no DNA check was done on the table's D call, TRBD1. TRBV21-1 constitutes a pseudogene. This CDR3 contains 13 residues. The CDR3 DNA is TGTGCCAGCAGCAAACCAGGGACCTACGAGCAGTACTTC. It translates to CASSKPGTYEQYF.

J is TRBJ1-1 and V is TRBV4-1; D remains unclear. V was cut by 3 bases and J by 7 bases, with 18 bases left in between. Germline V CDR1 and CDR2: MGHRA, YSYEKL. The CDR3 consists of 15 residues. CDR3 sequence: CASSQVGRMINEAFF. CDR3 bases: TGCGCCAGCAGCCAGGTCGGACGGATGATAAATGAAGCTTTCTTT.

This clone was seen only a few times. The gene calls are TRBV7-9 and TRBJ1-2; D gene ambiguous. CDR1 and CDR2 from the germline V gene are SEHNR and FQNEAQ (reference sequence). The V gene lost 5 bases and the J gene lost 2 bases, with 12 bases spanning the gap. The CDR3 is 14 amino acids. The CDR3 region is CASSPSSTNYGYTF. DNA of the CDR3: TGTGCCAGCAGCCCTTCCAGTACAAACTATGGCTACACCTTC.